This entry lists 17 T cell receptor beta chains sequenced from one sample in a study of shared T cell receptors in the human thymus. The data were produced by immunoSEQ multiplex PCR, yet TCRdb's version contains in-frame clones alone and is incomplete. The sample consists of more than 550,000 clones, 80% to 90% of them appearing once. The sample also formed part of further work on human thymus T cells.

Sequenced: thymocytes. These receptors were collected from a boy in the first two years of life with a congenital heart defect.

This sequence joins TRBV11-2 and TRBJ2-1; the match to TRBD2 covers 10 bases. This CDR3 spans 16 amino acids. Germline V lookup: CDR1 SGHAT, CDR2 FQNNGV. Unmatched junction bases numbered 8, after V lost 1 base and J lost 8 bases. CDR3 region: CASSLVEREGGDEQFF. CDR3 bases: TGTGCCAGCAGCTTAGTTGAGCGGGAGGGCGGAGATGAGCAGTTCTTC.

This chain connects TRBV6-6 to TRBJ2-1, with a tentative D call TRBD1 (6 bases). V shed 0 bases and J shed 7 bases, with 10 bases lying between them. The CDR3 extends over 14 amino acids. Germline V CDR1 and CDR2: MNHNY, SVGAGI (reference sequence). The DNA of the CDR3 is TGTGCCAGCAGTTACTCGCAGGGGCAAAATGAGCAGTTCTTC. Protein: CASSYSQGQNEQFF.

This clone was seen more than once but under ten times. This chain links TRBV7-9 with TRBJ1-2; no reliable D call. CDR3 size: 13 residues. Trimming removed 3 bases at V and 8 bases at J, with 13 bases between. The germline V gene has CDR1 SEHNR and CDR2 FQNEAQ (reference sequence). CDR3 bases: TGTGCCAGCAGCTTCGAGGAGAACTGGGGCTACACCTTC. Translated: CASSFEENWGYTF.

The rearrangement uses TRBV7-8 and TRBJ1-5; 11 nucleotides agree with TRBD1. With 5 bases clipped from V and 1 base from J, the junction kept 10 bases outside the gene matches. This CDR3 is 18 amino acids long. Germline CDR1 and CDR2: SGHVS and FQNEAQ. The CDR3 sequence is CASSPRRTGGKSNQPQHF. CDR3 in DNA: TGTGCCAGCAGCCCCCGTAGGACAGGGGGCAAGAGCAATCAGCCCCAGCATTTT.

V and J are TRBV7-2 and TRBJ2-1, with a possible D match to TRBD1 (5 bases). Germline V gene lookup returns CDR1 SGHTA and CDR2 FQGNSA. The CDR3 contains 17 residues. Trimming took 5 bases from V and 8 from J, leaving 25 bases between them. CDR3 bases: TGTGCCAGCAGCCAGAACTTGGACAACAGTTGTGTGTATGAGCAGTTCTTC. Its translation is CASSQNLDNSCVYEQFF. The full variable domain, its missing parts supplied by reference TRBV7-2 and TRBJ2-1, is GAGVSQSPSNKVTEKGKDVELRCDPISGHTALYWYRQSLGQGLEFLIYFQGNSAPDKSGLPSDRFSAERTGGSVSTLTIQRTQQEDSAVYLCASSQNLDNSCVYEQFFGPGTRLTVL.

This clone was counted a few times. The CDR3 nucleotides read TGCGCCAGCAGCCCCGCGTGGTCCTCCTACGAGCAGTACTTC. Translated, it gives CASSPAWSSYEQYF. The chain combines TRBV4-3 with TRBJ2-7; D is uncertain. The CDR3 has 14 residues. Trimming shortened V by 4 bases and J by 0 bases, and 10 bases separated the two germline ends. Germline loops: CDR1 LGHNA, CDR2 YSLEER.

In this sample, this clone turned up a few times. The chain couples TRBV2 to TRBJ1-1, with TRBD1 matching over 9 bases. The CDR3 loop spans 17 amino acids. Unmatched junction bases numbered 15, after V lost 5 bases and J lost 5 bases. Germline lookup yields CDR1 SNHLY and CDR2 FYNNEI. Written as DNA, the CDR3 is TGTGCCAGCAGTCAACGCAATCCCGGGACAGGGAGGACTGAAGCTTTCTTT. Translated: CASSQRNPGTGRTEAFF.

This chain uses TRBV11-3 with TRBJ1-6; possibly TRBD1 for D (6 bases). The length of the CDR3 is 13 residues. CDR1 is SGHNT and CDR2 is YENEEA in the germline V gene. Deletions cut 6 bases from V and 13 bases from J, with 16 bases between. In nucleotides, the CDR3 is TGTGCCAGCAGTCCCTATGCGGGGGGCCCCCTCCACTTT. This gives the protein CASSPYAGGPLHF.

This clone was observed a handful of times. The chain carries TRBV28 and TRBJ2-2; D is undetermined. The CDR3 runs 12 residues. V lost 8 bases, J lost 3 bases, and 7 bases lay in between. The V gene's germline CDR1 is MDHEN and CDR2 SYDVKM. CDR3 in DNA: TGTGCCAGCGTTTGCGACACCGGGGAGCTGTTTTTT. Amino acid sequence: CASVCDTGELFF.

The rearrangement links TRBV27 to TRBJ2-1; TRBD2 matches at 7 bases. The CDR3 extends over 15 amino acids. With 3 bases clipped from V and 4 bases from J, the junction kept 6 bases outside the gene matches. Germline V gives CDR1 MNHEY, CDR2 SMNVEV (reference sequence). The CDR3 DNA reads TGTGCCAGCAGTTTTGTGGGAGGGCATTACAATGAGCAGTTCTTC. Translating gives CASSFVGGHYNEQFF.

DNA of the CDR3: TGTGCCACCATGGGCCTTAACTATGGCTACACCTTC. It translates to CATMGLNYGYTF. The chain is built from TRBV6-5 and TRBJ1-2; D not resolved. V lost 10 bases and J 1 base, leaving 10 bases between the germline ends. The CDR3 totals 12 residues. The V gene's germline CDR1 is MNHEY and CDR2 SVGAGI.

The chain recombines TRBV5-6 with TRBJ2-4; D is perhaps TRBD1 (6 bases). The CDR3 is 15 residues long. CDR1 and CDR2 (germline): SGHDT, YYEEEE. V lost 0 bases and J lost 4, with 11 bases in between. CDR3 coding DNA: TGTGCCAGCAGCTTGGCCATGGGACATAAAAACATTCAGTACTTC. This sequence encodes CASSLAMGHKNIQYF.

The V gene is TRBV2, the J gene TRBJ1-1; the match to TRBD1 covers 8 bases. Germline CDR1 and CDR2: SNHLY and FYNNEI. The CDR3 spans 15 residues. V lost 6 bases and J lost 2; bases outside the gene matches: 8. CDR3 in DNA: TGTGCCAGCAGAACCAAGACAGGGGAAAACACTGAAGCTTTCTTT. This encodes CASRTKTGENTEAFF.

This chain connects TRBV19 to TRBJ1-3; D is ambiguous. Trimming stripped 5 bases from V and 0 bases from J, with 14 bases between. The CDR3 totals 16 residues. Germline V gene lookup returns CDR1 LNHDA and CDR2 SQIVND (reference sequence). CDR3: CASSPPDRSSGNTIYF. Written as DNA, the CDR3 is TGTGCCAGTAGTCCCCCCGACCGGAGCTCTGGAAACACCATATATTTT.

This rearrangement joins TRBV6-1 to TRBJ2-7; 7 bases agree with TRBD1. Trimming at V came to 3 bases and at J to 0 bases, leaving 2 bases not matched to a gene. The length of the CDR3 is 14 residues. Germline V gives CDR1 MNHNS, CDR2 SASEGT. This CDR3 is CASSEGDSSYEQYF. The CDR3 DNA follows: TGTGCCAGCAGTGAGGGGGACAGCTCCTACGAGCAGTACTTC.

This rearrangement joins TRBV5-6 to TRBJ2-4; weak D call: TRBD1 (5 bases). Trimming took off 2 bases at V and 2 bases at J, with 8 bases between the two ends. There are 14 residues in the CDR3. The germline CDR1 and CDR2 sequences are SGHDT and YYEEEE. The CDR3 bases are TGTGCCAGCAGCTTCAGGGTTTCCAAAAACATTCAGTACTTC. Translated, it gives CASSFRVSKNIQYF.

This chain joins TRBV2 and TRBJ2-7, with D possibly TRBD1 on 6 matching bases. Trimming pared 5 bases from V and 3 bases from J, leaving 14 bases between. The CDR3 totals 14 residues. CDR1 and CDR2 from the germline V gene are SNHLY and FYNNEI. The CDR3 spells CASSNPGQRYEQYF. The CDR3 DNA reads TGTGCCAGCAGTAACCCGGGACAACGCTACGAGCAGTACTTC.